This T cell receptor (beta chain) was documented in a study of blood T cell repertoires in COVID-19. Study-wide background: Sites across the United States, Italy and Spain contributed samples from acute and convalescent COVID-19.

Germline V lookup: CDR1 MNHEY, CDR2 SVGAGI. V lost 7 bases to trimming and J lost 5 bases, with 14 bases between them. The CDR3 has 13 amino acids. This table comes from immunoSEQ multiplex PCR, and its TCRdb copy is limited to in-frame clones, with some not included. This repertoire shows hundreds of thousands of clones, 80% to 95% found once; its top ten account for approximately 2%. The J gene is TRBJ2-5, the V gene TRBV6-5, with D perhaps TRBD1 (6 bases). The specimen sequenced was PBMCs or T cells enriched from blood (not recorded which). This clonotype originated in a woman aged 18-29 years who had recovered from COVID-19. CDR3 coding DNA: TGTGCCAGCAACTACAGGGCGGGTGAGACCCAGTACTTC. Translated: CASNYRAGETQYF.